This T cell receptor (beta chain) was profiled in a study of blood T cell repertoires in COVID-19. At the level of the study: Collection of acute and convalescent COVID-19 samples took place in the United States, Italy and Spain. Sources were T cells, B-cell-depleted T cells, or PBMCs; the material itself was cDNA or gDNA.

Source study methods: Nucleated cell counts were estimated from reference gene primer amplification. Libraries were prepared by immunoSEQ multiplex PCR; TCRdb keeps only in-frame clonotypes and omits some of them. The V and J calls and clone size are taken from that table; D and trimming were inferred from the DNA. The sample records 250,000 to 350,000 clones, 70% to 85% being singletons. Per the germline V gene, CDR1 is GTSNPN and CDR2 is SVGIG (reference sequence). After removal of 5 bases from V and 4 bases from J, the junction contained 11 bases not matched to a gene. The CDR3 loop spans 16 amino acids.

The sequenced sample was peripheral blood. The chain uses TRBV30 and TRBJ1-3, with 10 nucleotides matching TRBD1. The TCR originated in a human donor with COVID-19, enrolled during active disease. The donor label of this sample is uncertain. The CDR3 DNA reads TGTGCCTGGGGGACAGGGGTGGGACCTTCGGGAAACACCATATATTTT. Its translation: CAWGTGVGPSGNTIYF.